This is a list of T cell receptor beta chains from one sample in a study of OX40 agonist ivuxolimab in advanced cancers. TCRdb keeps only in-frame clones here, not all; method: immunoSEQ multiplex PCR. The sample has roughly 64,000 clones, roughly 81% seen once. The sample was CD4+ or CD8+ T cells sorted from blood, taken in a trial of the OX40 agonist ivuxolimab. The source is an adult with an advanced solid tumor such as melanoma, head and neck, liver or kidney cancer. Both conserved end residues are part of each CDR3. Each record gives: CDR3 DNA, CDR3 protein, clone size, V gene, J gene, D gene. A D gene is named only where the DNA matches it firmly. Clone sizes are given selectively: once, few, many, or a class where the clone is expanded.

CDR3nt: TGTGCCAGCAGCGCCCAAGAGACCCAGTACTTC; CDR3aa: CASSAQETQYF; abundance: NA; v_gene: TRBV11-2; j_gene: TRBJ2-5; d_gene: NA
CDR3nt: TGTGCCAGCAGCGTAGCAGCAGGGCGAACCGGGGAGCTGTTTTTT; CDR3aa: CASSVAAGRTGELFF; abundance: NA; v_gene: TRBV9; j_gene: TRBJ2-2; d_gene: NA
CDR3nt: TGTGCCAGCATAAGGTATGGGGCCACTGAAGCTTTCTTT; CDR3aa: CASIRYGATEAFF; abundance: once; v_gene: TRBV27; j_gene: TRBJ1-1; d_gene: NA
CDR3nt: TGTGCCAGCAGCTTAGGGGCATTTGACTATGGCTACACCTTC; CDR3aa: CASSLGAFDYGYTF; abundance: NA; v_gene: TRBV7-8; j_gene: TRBJ1-2; d_gene: NA
CDR3nt: TGTGCCAGCAGCCCGGGGAGAAATTCACCCCTCCACTTT; CDR3aa: CASSPGRNSPLHF; abundance: NA; v_gene: TRBV6-5; j_gene: TRBJ1-6; d_gene: NA
CDR3nt: TGTGCCAGCAGCGTAGCTAGTGCCAGCACAGATACGCAGTATTTT; CDR3aa: CASSVASASTDTQYF; abundance: NA; v_gene: TRBV9; j_gene: TRBJ2-3; d_gene: NA
CDR3nt: TGTGCCAGTACCTTGGGGGGTAACTATGGCTACACCTTC; CDR3aa: CASTLGGNYGYTF; abundance: NA; v_gene: TRBV19; j_gene: TRBJ1-2; d_gene: NA
CDR3nt: TGTGCTAGCAGTCCTGGGGGGGGGCGCGGAATCTACGAGCAGTACTTC; CDR3aa: CASSPGGGRGIYEQYF; abundance: NA; v_gene: TRBV7-7; j_gene: TRBJ2-7; d_gene: NA
CDR3nt: TGTGCCAGCAGTTACCGAGGGGGGCTGGCTGAAGCTTTCTTT; CDR3aa: CASSYRGGLAEAFF; abundance: once; v_gene: TRBV6-6; j_gene: TRBJ1-1; d_gene: NA
CDR3nt: TGTGCCTGTGACAGGGTGGGAACCGGGGAGCTGTTTTTT; CDR3aa: CACDRVGTGELFF; abundance: NA; v_gene: TRBV30; j_gene: TRBJ2-2; d_gene: TRBD1
CDR3nt: TGTGCCAGTAGTATAGATCCAGACAGGGGTCGAACGACCGACCAGCCCCAGCATTTT; CDR3aa: CASSIDPDRGRTTDQPQHF; abundance: NA; v_gene: TRBV19; j_gene: TRBJ1-5; d_gene: TRBD1
CDR3nt: TGTGCCAGCTCAGACGCTGAGTTGCGTGGCTACACCTTC; CDR3aa: CASSDAELRGYTF; abundance: NA; v_gene: TRBV18; j_gene: TRBJ1-2; d_gene: NA
CDR3nt: TGTGCCAGCAGCAAGGGATTCTACAATGAGCAGTTCTTC; CDR3aa: CASSKGFYNEQFF; abundance: NA; v_gene: TRBV7-8; j_gene: TRBJ2-1; d_gene: NA
CDR3nt: TGTGCCAGCAGTTCCCGCGGGACAGCGAATGAAAAACTGTTTTTT; CDR3aa: CASSSRGTANEKLFF; abundance: NA; v_gene: TRBV28; j_gene: TRBJ1-4; d_gene: TRBD1
CDR3nt: TGTGCCAGCAGCCAAGGCGGACTAGCGGGGGACCACCAAGAGACCCAGTACTTC; CDR3aa: CASSQGGLAGDHQETQYF; abundance: NA; v_gene: TRBV4-2; j_gene: TRBJ2-5; d_gene: TRBD2
CDR3nt: TGTGCCAGCAGCTTGGAACAGGGAGATAACTATGGCTACACCTTC; CDR3aa: CASSLEQGDNYGYTF; abundance: few; v_gene: TRBV5-4; j_gene: TRBJ1-2; d_gene: NA
CDR3nt: TGTGCCAGCAGGGAAGGCGGGGAGACTGAAGCTTTCTTT; CDR3aa: CASREGGETEAFF; abundance: NA; v_gene: TRBV6-5; j_gene: TRBJ1-1; d_gene: NA
CDR3nt: TGTGCCAGTAGTACCGGACAGCCCAATCAGCCCCAGCATTTT; CDR3aa: CASSTGQPNQPQHF; abundance: NA; v_gene: TRBV19; j_gene: TRBJ1-5; d_gene: NA
CDR3nt: TGTGCCAGCAGTCTTGGGGGGGTTGGGGAGACCCAGTACTTC; CDR3aa: CASSLGGVGETQYF; abundance: NA; v_gene: TRBV28; j_gene: TRBJ2-5; d_gene: TRBD2
CDR3nt: TGTGCCAGTAGTATAGGGACAGGGACCGGGGAGCTGTTTTTT; CDR3aa: CASSIGTGTGELFF; abundance: NA; v_gene: TRBV19; j_gene: TRBJ2-2; d_gene: TRBD1
CDR3nt: TGTGCCAGCAGCTTGGGGGGGGAGCCCACAGATACGCAGTATTTT; CDR3aa: CASSLGGEPTDTQYF; abundance: NA; v_gene: TRBV5-4; j_gene: TRBJ2-3; d_gene: NA
CDR3nt: TGTGCCAGCGATCGACAGGGTTACTACAATGAGCAGTTCTTC; CDR3aa: CASDRQGYYNEQFF; abundance: once; v_gene: TRBV6-1; j_gene: TRBJ2-1; d_gene: TRBD1
CDR3nt: TGTGCCTGGAGTCTCGCCCTTTGGGGAGGCTACACCTTC; CDR3aa: CAWSLALWGGYTF; abundance: NA; v_gene: TRBV30; j_gene: TRBJ1-2; d_gene: NA
CDR3nt: TGTGCCAGCAGCTTAGTGGCCAGGAGCGGGGGGGCTGAGACCCAGTACTTC; CDR3aa: CASSLVARSGGAETQYF; abundance: NA; v_gene: TRBV7-2; j_gene: TRBJ2-5; d_gene: TRBD2
CDR3nt: TGTGCCAGCAGCTTTCGACAGAACACTGAAGCTTTCTTT; CDR3aa: CASSFRQNTEAFF; abundance: NA; v_gene: TRBV5-6; j_gene: TRBJ1-1; d_gene: NA
CDR3nt: TGCAGCGTTAAATATCGCCTAGACGATGAGCAGTTCTTC; CDR3aa: CSVKYRLDDEQFF; abundance: NA; v_gene: TRBV29-1; j_gene: TRBJ2-1; d_gene: NA
CDR3nt: TGTGCCAGCAGCGTAGTTGGGAGTCCCTACAATGAGCAGTTCTTC; CDR3aa: CASSVVGSPYNEQFF; abundance: few; v_gene: TRBV9; j_gene: TRBJ2-1; d_gene: NA
CDR3nt: TGTGCCAGCAGCTTGGACAGGGGAGCGGAGACCCAGTACTTC; CDR3aa: CASSLDRGAETQYF; abundance: NA; v_gene: TRBV5-1; j_gene: TRBJ2-5; d_gene: TRBD1
CDR3nt: TGTGCCAGCTCACGCCTCACCTCTGGGGCCAACGTCCTGACTTTC; CDR3aa: CASSRLTSGANVLTF; abundance: NA; v_gene: TRBV18; j_gene: TRBJ2-6; d_gene: NA
CDR3nt: TGTGCCAGCAGTTCTACCGGGCTGGGTTATACGCAGTATTTT; CDR3aa: CASSSTGLGYTQYF; abundance: NA; v_gene: TRBV28; j_gene: TRBJ2-3; d_gene: NA
CDR3nt: TGCGCCAGCAGTCCCCGGGAGAACACTGAAGCTTTCTTT; CDR3aa: CASSPRENTEAFF; abundance: NA; v_gene: TRBV10-1; j_gene: TRBJ1-1; d_gene: NA
CDR3nt: TGTGCCAGCAGCTTGCAGGGGAGAGCTGAAGCTTTCTTT; CDR3aa: CASSLQGRAEAFF; abundance: NA; v_gene: TRBV7-8; j_gene: TRBJ1-1; d_gene: NA
CDR3nt: TGTGCCAGCAGCGTAGACCTGAACAGGGCTGGAAACACCATATATTTT; CDR3aa: CASSVDLNRAGNTIYF; abundance: NA; v_gene: TRBV9; j_gene: TRBJ1-3; d_gene: NA
CDR3nt: TGTGCCAGCAGTGAGTCCGGTTATAGCACAGATACGCAGTATTTT; CDR3aa: CASSESGYSTDTQYF; abundance: NA; v_gene: TRBV2; j_gene: TRBJ2-3; d_gene: NA
CDR3nt: TGTGCCAGCGTCCAACTACAAGGGGCGCGGGAGACCCAGTACTTC; CDR3aa: CASVQLQGARETQYF; abundance: NA; v_gene: TRBV6-1; j_gene: TRBJ2-5; d_gene: NA
CDR3nt: TGTGCCAGTAGAGCAGGGGAAGCTGCCTACACCTTC; CDR3aa: CASRAGEAAYTF; abundance: NA; v_gene: TRBV19; j_gene: TRBJ1-2; d_gene: NA